This is a list of T cell receptor beta chains from one sample in a study of cytomegalovirus exposure and HLA in healthy donors. Measured with immunoSEQ multiplex PCR; TCRdb has only the in-frame clones, and not every one. This table holds some 100,000 clones, about 80% found once. Source material: PBMCs. Receptor source: a female donor in good health and CMV-seropositive. CDR3s leave out the opening cysteine and the closing phenylalanine or tryptophan. The D gene is left open where the match is weak.

cdr3_length v_call d_call cdr3_aa
12 TRBV5-4 TRBD1 ASSQGGDSRLPF
13 TRBV5-1 . ASSLRNENTDTQY
13 TRBV19 TRBD1 ASSHVKGGRAEAF
14 TRBV5-1 TRBD2 ASSSGGWVSPHIQY
10 TRBV6-1 . ASSPLGRRAF
11 TRBV6-4 . ASSDPSNSPLH
14 TRBV5-1 TRBD2 ASSSGLAGVADTQY
12 TRBV6-1 . ASNHRGRTDTQY
11 TRBV7-9 . SSSLAGGYGYT
9 TRBV20-1 . SARMSREQY
13 TRBV15 . ATSTAGYVTGELF
12 TRBV6-5 TRBD1 ASSYSGQGSKQY
11 TRBV30 . AWSGQLDTEAF
12 TRBV5-1 . ASSLGGVGETQY
13 TRBV9 . ASSVRDILIYGYT
14 TRBV19 . ASSTLLSPVGQPQH
14 TRBV2 TRBD1 ASNLDRGLSYNEQF
16 TRBV7-9 TRBD2 ASSPRLAGGSGQETQY
14 TRBV5-4 TRBD2 ASSSGLAGAYNEQF
12 TRBV4-1 . ASSQTGLTGELF
12 TRBV5-4 . ASSLEGQGRGYT
14 TRBV7-2 . ASSLEDFPSYNEQF
13 TRBV5-4 . ASSFWGGHPGELF
10 TRBV7-9 . SSSLSTGELF
13 TRBV7-9 . ASSLGAGVIEKLF
13 TRBV6-5 . ASSRSQGNNQPQH
12 TRBV6-1 . ASSDLYGAYEQY
12 TRBV5-1 TRBD1 ASSLSGGNYGYT
11 TRBV6-1 . ASRGDRMQPQH
13 TRBV19 . ASSMSQGRGETQY
11 TRBV7-8 . ASSLFKTDTQY
12 TRBV19 . ASSTTGSSYEQY
11 TRBV2 TRBD1 ASRRPGTDEQY
13 TRBV21-1 . AAPGGDGSNEKLF
16 TRBV5-1 TRBD2 ASSLDDRLAGASDTQY
13 TRBV5-1 . ASSLELGQSYEQY
15 TRBV13 . ASSSDWSWKSYNEQF
12 TRBV6-5 . ASSYQAAGNTIY
12 TRBV6-5 TRBD1 ASRIPGQGGTLH
13 TRBV9 TRBD1 ASSVVGTGGGEQF